This T cell receptor beta chain was documented in a study of sequential checkpoint blockade in melanoma. Overall study: About two dozen patients had tumor biopsies before treatment and at week 13.

CDR3 length: 15 amino acids. Germline CDR1 and CDR2: SGHNT and YENEEA. The ends lost 8 bases at V and 7 bases at J; junction bases unmatched: 15. Using immunoSEQ multiplex PCR, the repertoire was profiled, and TCRdb retains in-frame clones only, with some absent. Of just over 20,000 clones listed, roughly 27% are singletons. Treatment of the sample: randomized to nivolumab then ipilimumab (arm A) or the reverse (arm B). This clone was detected many times. The chain recombines TRBV11-3 with TRBJ1-2; TRBD1 agrees at 8 bases. This material consisted of tumor tissue (inferred from file names), taken from a patient given nivolumab and ipilimumab in sequence. This receptor was taken from a human donor with melanoma. CDR3 loop: CASEGQAGGAAGYTF. The CDR3, as DNA: TGTGCCAGCGAGGGACAGGCGGGTGGGGCTGCTGGCTACACCTTC.